The 25 T cell receptor beta chains listed next were all sequenced from one sample in a study of OX40 agonist ivuxolimab in advanced cancers. Produced via immunoSEQ multiplex PCR; TCRdb's table is partial and in-frame only. The sample has fewer than 70,000 clones, over 75% seen once. The sample was CD4+ or CD8+ T cells sorted from blood, taken in a trial of the OX40 agonist ivuxolimab. Receptor source: an adult with an advanced solid tumor such as melanoma, head and neck, liver or kidney cancer.

This clone was seen more than once but under ten times. V gene TRBV10-3 combines with J gene TRBJ1-1; the match to TRBD1 covers 8 bases. The CDR3 sequence is 14 residues long. In germline, CDR1 is ENHRY, CDR2 SYGVKD. After removal of 6 bases from V and 1 base from J, the junction contained 4 bases not matched to a gene. The CDR3 loop is CAISRGLGNTEAFF. The CDR3 DNA reads TGTGCCATCAGCAGGGGGCTAGGGAACACTGAAGCTTTCTTT.

This chain uses TRBV7-9 with TRBJ2-3; 9 bases map to TRBD1. The CDR3 runs 15 residues. The ends lost 4 bases at V and 1 base at J; junction bases unmatched: 3. CDR1 SEHNR and CDR2 FQNEAQ come from the germline V gene (reference sequence). The CDR3 spells CASSSQGARTDTQYF. CDR3 in DNA: TGTGCCAGCAGCTCACAGGGGGCTCGCACAGATACGCAGTATTTT.

The V and J genes are TRBV5-4 and TRBJ2-1, with 8 bases aligning to TRBD1. Germline V lookup: CDR1 SGHNT, CDR2 YYREEE (reference sequence). The V segment lost 0 bases and the J segment 3 bases; nucleotides outside the gene matches: 8. The length of the CDR3 is 17 residues. Here the CDR3 DNA reads TGTGCCAGCAGCTTGGCCCCCGGACAGGGTCTCTACAATGAGCAGTTCTTC. Translating gives CASSLAPGQGLYNEQFF.

The V gene is TRBV6-5, the J gene TRBJ2-5; no firm D call. Trimming took off 0 bases at V and 5 bases at J, with 7 bases between the two ends. The germline gives CDR1 MNHEY, CDR2 SVGAGI. This CDR3 contains 13 residues. CDR3 nucleotides: TGTGCCAGCAGTTACTCGCCGTGGGAGACCCAGTACTTC. It translates to CASSYSPWETQYF.

The chain carries TRBV28 and TRBJ1-2, with no clear D. V was shortened by 7 bases and J by 0 bases, with 12 bases between the two germline ends. Germline V CDR1 and CDR2: MDHEN, SYDVKM. The CDR3 has 14 amino acids. The CDR3 DNA is TGTGCCAGCACCCCGCACCCCTCTAACTATGGCTACACCTTC. Its protein is CASTPHPSNYGYTF.

This clone is medium-sized in the sample. The chain uses TRBV18 and TRBJ1-2, with unresolved D. The CDR3 runs 14 residues. The ends were cut back, 3 bases at V and 6 bases at J, with 14 bases in the middle. The germline CDR1 and CDR2 sequences are KGHSH and LQKENI. CDR3: CASSPETSGNGYTF. The CDR3 DNA reads as TGTGCCAGCTCACCGGAAACCTCGGGGAATGGCTACACCTTC. Full variable domain (rest looked up from reference TRBV18 and TRBJ1-2): NAGVMQNPRHLVRRRGQEARLRCSPMKGHSHVYWYRQLPEEGLKFMVYLQKENIIDESGMPKERFSAEFPKEGPSILRIQQVVRGDSAAYFCASSPETSGNGYTFGSGTRLTVV.

The chain combines TRBV6-1 with TRBJ1-5; possible D gene TRBD1, 5 bases. Germline assignment: CDR1 MNHNS and CDR2 SASEGT. Trimming left V 5 bases short and J 3 bases short, with 11 bases between. The length of the CDR3 is 14 residues. As DNA, the CDR3 is TGTGCCAGCAGTCGCATAGGGGACAATCAGCCCCAGCATTTT. It is translated as CASSRIGDNQPQHF.

This chain joins TRBV7-6 and TRBJ2-1; D not certain. The V gene lost 2 bases and the J gene lost 9 bases, with 5 bases spanning the gap. Germline V gene lookup returns CDR1 SGHVS and CDR2 FNYEAQ. The CDR3 is 11 residues long. CDR3 region: CASSLIGEQFF. The CDR3, as DNA: TGTGCCAGCAGCTTAATTGGTGAGCAGTTCTTC.

The rearrangement joins TRBV30 to TRBJ2-3; 8 bases align to TRBD1. With 3 bases clipped from V and 3 bases from J, the junction kept 8 bases outside the gene matches. This CDR3 is built from 15 residues. The germline V gene encodes CDR1 GTSNPN and CDR2 SVGIG (reference sequence). CDR3 sequence reads: CAWSSQGAWTDTQYF. The CDR3 bases are TGTGCCTGGAGCTCCCAGGGGGCCTGGACAGATACGCAGTATTTT.

The chain has TRBV2 and TRBJ1-2; D might be TRBD1 (5 bases). Germline V CDR1 and CDR2: SNHLY, FYNNEI. The CDR3 has 14 residues. Trimming left V 5 bases short and J 8 bases short, with 18 bases between. For the CDR3, the DNA is TGTGCCAGCAGTTACGACAGAGAAGGAGGCGGCTACACCTTC. Translated: CASSYDREGGGYTF.

The gene calls are TRBV18 and TRBJ2-7; 9 nucleotides agree with TRBD2. The CDR3 sequence is 17 residues long. CDR1 is KGHSH, CDR2 LQKENI, per germline. The V gene end was trimmed by 0 bases and the J gene end by 3 bases; junction bases not matched to a gene: 9. For the CDR3, the DNA is TGTGCCAGCTCACCACCCCAAAGCGGGGGGCACTTCTACGAGCAGTACTTC. Translating gives CASSPPQSGGHFYEQYF.

The rearrangement joins TRBV19 to TRBJ1-4; a possible D gene is TRBD1 (6 bases). The CDR3 spans 16 residues. V was shortened by 6 bases and J by 0 bases, with 14 bases between the two germline ends. Per the germline V gene, CDR1 is LNHDA and CDR2 is SQIVND (reference sequence). CDR3 sequence reads: CASSHRGGSTNEKLFF. CDR3 nucleotide sequence: TGTGCCAGTAGCCATCGAGGGGGGTCAACTAATGAAAAACTGTTTTTT.

The chain employs TRBV11-2 and TRBJ2-7; perhaps TRBD1 as D (5 bases). Germline-derived CDR1 and CDR2 are SGHAT and FQNNGV. V shed 5 bases and J shed 3 bases, with 11 bases lying between them. The CDR3 covers 13 residues. CDR3 loop: CASSPGIDYEQYF. The CDR3 nucleotides are TGTGCCAGCAGCCCAGGGATTGACTACGAGCAGTACTTC.

In DNA, the CDR3 is TGTGCCAGCAGCCCACGGACAGGGGGATCCTACGAGCAGTACTTC. It is translated as CASSPRTGGSYEQYF. This chain links TRBV7-2 with TRBJ2-7, with 10 nucleotides matching TRBD1. The CDR3 spans 15 residues. With V trimmed by 5 bases and J by 1 base, 5 bases remained unmatched. Germline CDR1 and CDR2: SGHTA and FQGNSA. The variable domain in full, with the rest retrieved from reference TRBV7-2 and TRBJ2-7, is GAGVSQSPSNKVTEKGKDVELRCDPISGHTALYWYRQSLGQGLEFLIYFQGNSAPDKSGLPSDRFSAERTGGSVSTLTIQRTQQEDSAVYLCASSPRTGGSYEQYFGPGTRLTVT.

This rearrangement joins TRBV5-4 to TRBJ2-4; 9 bases line up with TRBD2. Germline loops: CDR1 SGHNT, CDR2 YYREEE (reference sequence). Trimming took 4 bases from V and 0 from J; bases not matched to a gene: 8. CDR3 length equals 17 residues. DNA of the CDR3: TGTGCCAGCAGCGCGGGACTAGCCGGTCTAGCCAAAAACATTCAGTACTTC. Its translation is CASSAGLAGLAKNIQYF.

The chain uses TRBV11-2 and TRBJ2-7; TRBD1 matches 7 bases. Germline V gene lookup returns CDR1 SGHAT and CDR2 FQNNGV. The CDR3 loop spans 17 amino acids. V shed 0 bases, J shed 1 base, and the junction held 9 bases outside the gene matches. The CDR3 protein is CASSLDSATGYSYEQYF. In nucleotides, the CDR3 is TGTGCCAGCAGCTTAGATTCCGCGACAGGGTATTCCTACGAGCAGTACTTC.

A single count supports this clone. V usage is TRBV10-2 and J usage is TRBJ1-2; weak D call: TRBD1 (5 bases). CDR1 and CDR2 (germline): WSHSY, SAAADI. Between the trimmed V and J ends, which lost 7 bases and 3 bases, there was a span of 9 bases. The CDR3 covers 12 residues. The CDR3: CASNDRDYGYTF. CDR3 sequence (DNA): TGCGCCAGCAACGACAGAGACTATGGCTACACCTTC.

This sequence joins TRBV5-1 and TRBJ1-1, with no clear D. The CDR3 length is 14 residues. Germline CDR1 is SGHRS and CDR2 is YFSETQ. V shed 7 bases and J shed 1 base, with 14 bases lying between them. DNA for the CDR3: TGCGCCAGCCGAGGGTTGTCAGGGAACACTGAAGCTTTCTTT. Translating gives CASRGLSGNTEAFF.

The CDR3 sequence is CASRLLAGHRGNEQYF. The CDR3 DNA follows: TGTGCCAGCAGGCTCTTAGCGGGGCACAGGGGTAACGAGCAGTACTTC. The chain carries TRBV27 and TRBJ2-5; possibly TRBD2 for D (8 bases). The DNA end is more similar to TRBJ2-7, so the J call may be wrong. CDR3 length: 16 residues. Per the germline V gene, CDR1 is MNHEY and CDR2 is SMNVEV (reference sequence).

This clone was detected once. The V gene is TRBV2, the J gene TRBJ1-1; D not certain. Germline V gene lookup returns CDR1 SNHLY and CDR2 FYNNEI. The CDR3 is made up of 14 amino acids. V was clipped by 8 bases and J by 4 bases, with 17 bases between them. The CDR3 sequence: CASRIESGLTEAFF. DNA for the CDR3: TGTGCCAGCCGCATTGAGAGCGGGCTCACTGAAGCTTTCTTT.

This chain connects TRBV2 to TRBJ2-5; D call uncertain. This CDR3 is 13 amino acids long. Trimming took 1 base from V and 5 from J, leaving 8 bases between them. Germline V gene sequence: CDR1 SNHLY, CDR2 FYNNEI. CDR3 residues: CASSEGHGETQYF. In DNA form, the CDR3 reads TGTGCCAGCAGTGAAGGCCACGGGGAGACCCAGTACTTC.

The gene calls are TRBV6-6 and TRBJ2-7, with D unresolved. Trimming removed 0 bases from V and 7 bases from J, with 7 bases in between. The germline V gene has CDR1 MNHNY and CDR2 SVGAGI (reference sequence). The CDR3 sequence is 12 residues long. The CDR3 DNA is TGTGCCAGCAGTTACTCCGTAGGGGAGCAGTACTTC. It translates to CASSYSVGEQYF.

The chain joins TRBV2 to TRBJ2-2; D perhaps matches TRBD1 (5 bases). The germline V and J ends were trimmed by 7 bases and 8 bases, with 17 bases remaining between them. The germline V gene has CDR1 SNHLY and CDR2 FYNNEI. There are 14 residues in the CDR3. CDR3 sequence reads: CASIPDRQRGELFF. The CDR3 nucleotides read TGTGCCAGCATTCCCGACAGACAGAGGGGGGAGCTGTTTTTT. Full variable domain (remainder filled in from reference TRBV2 and TRBJ2-2): EPEVTQTPSHQVTQMGQEVILRCVPISNHLYFYWYRQILGQKVEFLVSFYNNEISEKSEIFDDQFSVERPDGSNFTLKIRSTKLEDSAMYFCASIPDRQRGELFFGEGSRLTVL.

The chain couples TRBV19 to TRBJ1-5; D might be TRBD1 (6 bases). Germline V CDR1 and CDR2: LNHDA, SQIVND (reference sequence). Trimming took 5 bases from V and 4 from J, leaving 12 bases between them. CDR3 length: 14 amino acids. CDR3 DNA sequence: TGTGCCAGTAGTTCCGTAGGGGGTAATCAGCCCCAGCATTTT. Amino acids: CASSSVGGNQPQHF. Full variable domain (remainder filled in from reference TRBV19 and TRBJ1-5): DGGITQSPKYLFRKEGQNVTLSCEQNLNHDAMYWYRQDPGQGLRLIYYSQIVNDFQKGDIAEGYSVSREKKESFPLTVTSAQKNPTAFYLCASSSVGGNQPQHFGDGTRLSIL.

The CDR3 is CSLAKAPMNTEAFF. The CDR3 nucleotides are TGTTCTCTCGCAAAGGCCCCTATGAACACTGAAGCTTTCTTT. This chain uses TRBV28 with TRBJ1-1; D not resolved. The germline V gene has CDR1 MDHEN and CDR2 SYDVKM. The CDR3 contains 14 residues.